The rows below give T cell receptor beta chains drawn from one sample of a study of OX40 agonist ivuxolimab in advanced cancers. Sequencing used immunoSEQ multiplex PCR; TCRdb keeps in-frame clones, though not all of them. The data show tens of thousands of clones, with approximately 89% seen just once and around 2.2% held by the top ten. The sequences come from CD4+ or CD8+ T cells sorted from blood, collected in a trial of the OX40 agonist ivuxolimab. These receptors originate from an adult with an advanced solid tumor such as melanoma, head and neck, liver or kidney cancer. The CDR3 runs from the conserved cysteine through the conserved F or W. Fields, in order: D gene, J gene, clone size, V gene, CDR3 DNA, CDR3 protein. A D gene is named only where the DNA matches it firmly. Clone sizes are given selectively: once, few, many, or a class where the clone is expanded.

TRBD1	TRBJ1-1	.	TRBV5-1	TGCGCCAGCAGCTTGAACGGACAGGGCATGATGAACACTGAAGCTTTCTTT	CASSLNGQGMMNTEAFF
.	TRBJ1-1	once	TRBV27	TGTGCCAGCAGTCGACGTAACACTGAAGCTTTCTTT	CASSRRNTEAFF
TRBD1	TRBJ2-7	.	TRBV6-5	TGTGCCAGCAGTTTCGACAGGGATAAGGACTACGAGCAGTACTTC	CASSFDRDKDYEQYF
.	TRBJ1-6	.	TRBV19	TGTGCCACTAGTAGCTCCTATAATTCACCCCTCCACTTT	CATSSSYNSPLHF
.	TRBJ2-2	.	TRBV6-1	TGTGCCAGCGTTTTTGACACCGGGGAGCTGTTTTTT	CASVFDTGELFF
.	TRBJ2-3	.	TRBV19	TGTGCCAGTAGTAGACTGTACACAGATACGCAGTATTTT	CASSRLYTDTQYF
TRBD2	TRBJ2-1	once	TRBV6-1	TGTGCCAGCAGTCTTCTAGCGGGGGGTTACAATGAGCAGTTCTTC	CASSLLAGGYNEQFF
.	TRBJ1-2	once	TRBV6-5	TGTGCCAGCAGCCGGACCCGAGTTGGCTACACCTTC	CASSRTRVGYTF
.	TRBJ1-5	once	TRBV7-6	TGTGCCAGCAGCTTAGGCGTCGGGGCCAATCAGCCCCAGCATTTT	CASSLGVGANQPQHF
.	TRBJ1-2	.	TRBV19	TGTGCCAGTAGTCCAGAAGGGAGGAATGGCTACACCTTC	CASSPEGRNGYTF
.	TRBJ2-7	.	TRBV11-3	TGTGCCAGCAGCTTAGGTTTTTCGGAGTACGAGCAGTACTTC	CASSLGFSEYEQYF
.	TRBJ1-2	.	TRBV11-3	TGTGCCAGCAGCTTAGGTGGGGCCTATGGCTACACCTTC	CASSLGGAYGYTF